The 18 T cell receptor beta chains given below trace back to one sample, sequenced in a study of Tregs in tolerant kidney transplant recipients. The table came from immunoSEQ multiplex PCR; TCRdb's copy has only in-frame clones and leaves some out. Of over 70,000 clones in the sample, 75% to 95% are singletons; the top ten hold around 1.4%. Mixed chimerism was transient after nonmyeloablative marrow transplants from related graft donors. The material was CD4+ T cells from blood (PBMCs), obtained 24 months after the transplant. These receptors all stem from a human patient who received a combined kidney and bone marrow transplant. The graft donor may have given rise to some T cells.

This clone has only a few counts. Different DNA sequences within this sample yield the same CDR3. The CDR3 spells CASSQDTGKETQYF. The CDR3 DNA reads TGCGCCAGCAGCCAAGATACGGGAAAAGAGACCCAGTACTTC. The V gene is TRBV4-3, the J gene TRBJ2-5; D might be TRBD2 (5 bases). There are 14 residues in the CDR3. V shed 0 bases and J shed 3 bases, with 8 bases lying between them. Looked up from germline, CDR1 is LGHNA and CDR2 is YSLEER.

CDR3 in amino acids: CASSQDARGNTIYF. The CDR3 DNA reads TGCGCCAGCAGCCAAGATGCCAGAGGAAACACCATATATTTT. This chain joins TRBV4-3 and TRBJ1-3, with D hard to call. Trimming left V 0 bases short and J 4 bases short, with 7 bases between. Germline V CDR1 and CDR2: LGHNA, YSLEER. The CDR3 has 14 amino acids.

The chain employs TRBV30 and TRBJ2-1; 9 bases fit TRBD2. CDR1 GTSNPN and CDR2 SVGIG come from the germline V gene (reference sequence). Losses at the gene ends were 2 bases for V and 2 bases for J; bases not matched to a gene: 4. CDR3 size: 15 residues. CDR3 sequence: CAWSRSSGAYNEQFF. Written as DNA, the CDR3 is TGTGCCTGGAGTAGGTCTAGCGGGGCCTACAATGAGCAGTTCTTC.

J is TRBJ2-3 and V is TRBV13; 11 nucleotides agree with TRBD2. J was trimmed by 0 bases and V by 10 bases; bases with no gene match: 12. Germline CDR1 PRHDT, CDR2 FYEKMQ (reference sequence). This CDR3 has 17 amino acids. The CDR3 region is CATLLAGGPSSTDTQYF. In DNA, the CDR3 is TGTGCCACCCTGCTAGCGGGAGGACCCTCTAGCACAGATACGCAGTATTTT. Full variable domain (missing parts from reference TRBV13 and TRBJ2-3): AAGVIQSPRHLIKEKRETATLKCYPIPRHDTVYWYQQGPGQDPQFLISFYEKMQSDKGSIPDRFSAQQFSDYHSELNMSSLELGDSALYFCATLLAGGPSSTDTQYFGPGTRLTVL.

V usage is TRBV2 and J usage is TRBJ1-3, with TRBD1 matching over 9 bases. With V trimmed by 11 bases and J by 0 bases, 11 bases remained unmatched. The CDR3 has 16 residues. Germline CDR1 SNHLY, CDR2 FYNNEI. Here the CDR3 reads CAGSGQGPFSGNTIYF. The CDR3 nucleotides are TGTGCCGGTTCGGGACAGGGTCCTTTCTCTGGAAACACCATATATTTT.

This rearrangement joins TRBV2 to TRBJ1-4; D not resolved. The V end was cut by 4 bases, the J end by 8 bases, with 14 bases between. The germline gives CDR1 SNHLY, CDR2 FYNNEI. There are 14 residues in the CDR3. The CDR3 loop reads CASSVGRIPEKLFF. The CDR3 DNA sequence: TGTGCCAGCAGTGTGGGCAGGATCCCCGAAAAACTGTTTTTT.

The chain couples TRBV5-4 to TRBJ2-2, with D uncertain. V lost 4 bases and J lost 5, with 6 bases in between. This CDR3 is built from 12 residues. In germline, CDR1 is SGHNT, CDR2 YYREEE (reference sequence). The DNA of the CDR3 is TGTGCCAGCAGCCCCGTAACCGGGGAGCTGTTTTTT. Protein: CASSPVTGELFF.

V is TRBV2 and J is TRBJ2-5, with 9 bases fitting TRBD2. With 6 bases clipped from V and 7 bases from J, the junction kept 12 bases outside the gene matches. This CDR3 region has 15 residues. Germline CDR1 and CDR2: SNHLY and FYNNEI. CDR3 amino acids: CASRGVAGDLGTQYF. The CDR3 nucleotides read TGTGCCAGCAGGGGGGTAGCGGGAGATTTAGGGACCCAGTACTTC.

The V gene is TRBV7-2, the J gene TRBJ2-3; D gene ambiguous. V dropped 5 bases and J dropped 0 bases, with 12 bases sitting between them. The germline CDR1 and CDR2 sequences are SGHTA and FQGNSA. The CDR3 loop spans 15 amino acids. Here the CDR3 reads CASSPLAASTDTQYF. DNA of the CDR3: TGTGCCAGCAGCCCGTTAGCAGCTAGCACAGATACGCAGTATTTT.

The rearrangement uses TRBV15 and TRBJ1-1, with unresolved D. The V gene lost 1 base and the J gene lost 0 bases, with 15 bases spanning the gap. There are 17 residues in the CDR3. Germline values: CDR1 LNHNV, CDR2 YYDKDF (reference sequence). This chain's CDR3 is CATSRGKTPGMNTEAFF. CDR3 in DNA: TGTGCCACCAGCAGAGGCAAAACCCCGGGGATGAACACTGAAGCTTTCTTT. The full variable domain, completed using reference TRBV15 and TRBJ1-1, is DAMVIQNPRYQVTQFGKPVTLSCSQTLNHNVMYWYQQKSSQAPKLLFHYYDKDFNNEADTPDNFQSRRPNTSFCFLDIRSPGLGDTAMYLCATSRGKTPGMNTEAFFGQGTRLTVV.

In this sample, this clone turned up once. The chain carries TRBV6-1 and TRBJ2-2, with 10 positions matching TRBD1. The V and J ends lost 5 bases and 4 bases, in that order; junction bases with no gene match: 4. The CDR3 contains 15 residues. CDR1 and CDR2 (germline): MNHNS, SASEGT. The CDR3 DNA reads as TGTGCCAGCAGTCTCCGACAGGGGGCCACCGGGGAGCTGTTTTTT. As protein: CASSLRQGATGELFF.

The chain carries TRBV5-4 and TRBJ2-1, with TRBD1 identical over 8 bases. The CDR3 extends over 16 amino acids. The germline gives CDR1 SGHNT, CDR2 YYREEE (reference sequence). J lost 6 bases, V lost 4 bases, and 12 bases had no gene match. CDR3 coding DNA: TGTGCCAGCAGCAAACCACAGGGGGACGGTATCAATGAGCAGTTCTTC. Translated, it gives CASSKPQGDGINEQFF.

The chain couples TRBV30 to TRBJ1-2, with a tentative D call TRBD1 (6 bases). This CDR3 has 15 residues. Germline-derived CDR1 and CDR2 are GTSNPN and SVGIG (reference sequence). With 0 bases removed from V and 5 bases from J, the gap between germline ends came to 16 bases. Here the CDR3 reads CAWSVWFQGKYGYTF. The CDR3 DNA sequence: TGTGCCTGGAGTGTATGGTTTCAGGGGAAATATGGCTACACCTTC.

The chain uses TRBV10-2 and TRBJ2-1; the match to TRBD2 covers 9 bases. The V gene's germline CDR1 is WSHSY and CDR2 SAAADI. The CDR3 runs to 15 residues. V lost 6 bases to trimming and J lost 7 bases; unmatched junction nucleotides: 10. The DNA of the CDR3 is TGCGCCAGCAGAGTTGCGGGGGGGCCGGAGAATGAGCAGTTCTTC. This sequence encodes CASRVAGGPENEQFF.

This clone was picked up one time. This chain joins TRBV13 and TRBJ2-3; perhaps TRBD1 as D (6 bases). Germline values: CDR1 PRHDT, CDR2 FYEKMQ (reference sequence). V was cut by 5 bases and J by 1 base, with 10 bases left in between. This CDR3 region has 14 residues. The CDR3 is CASSVRTGTDTQYF. DNA for the CDR3: TGTGCCAGCAGCGTTCGGACAGGCACAGATACGCAGTATTTT. Using reference TRBV13 and TRBJ2-3 for the parts outside the CDR3, the full variable domain is AAGVIQSPRHLIKEKRETATLKCYPIPRHDTVYWYQQGPGQDPQFLISFYEKMQSDKGSIPDRFSAQQFSDYHSELNMSSLELGDSALYFCASSVRTGTDTQYFGPGTRLTVL.

The chain combines TRBV6-4 with TRBJ2-7, with 7 positions matching TRBD2. With 11 bases clipped from V and 3 bases from J, the junction kept 16 bases outside the gene matches. In germline, CDR1 is MRHNA, CDR2 SNTAGT. The CDR3 has 15 amino acids. The CDR3 loop is CAQRDLADQRYEQYF. The CDR3 DNA sequence: TGTGCCCAAAGGGACCTAGCGGACCAACGCTACGAGCAGTACTTC.

The genes are TRBV10-3 and TRBJ1-1, with D maybe TRBD1 (6 bases). Germline assignment: CDR1 ENHRY and CDR2 SYGVKD. Trimming removed 10 bases at V and 3 bases at J, with 18 bases between. The CDR3 runs to 14 residues. The CDR3 loop reads CATGVQGPDTEAFF. DNA for the CDR3: TGTGCCACCGGCGTACAGGGCCCCGACACTGAAGCTTTCTTT.

The chain employs TRBV7-9 and TRBJ1-4; D gene ambiguous. CDR3 length equals 14 residues. With 0 bases removed from V and 11 bases from J, the gap between germline ends came to 13 bases. Germline V lookup: CDR1 SEHNR, CDR2 FQNEAQ (reference sequence). Here the CDR3 reads CASSLAGSGGKLFF. The CDR3 bases are TGTGCCAGCAGCTTAGCAGGGTCGGGCGGGAAACTGTTTTTT.